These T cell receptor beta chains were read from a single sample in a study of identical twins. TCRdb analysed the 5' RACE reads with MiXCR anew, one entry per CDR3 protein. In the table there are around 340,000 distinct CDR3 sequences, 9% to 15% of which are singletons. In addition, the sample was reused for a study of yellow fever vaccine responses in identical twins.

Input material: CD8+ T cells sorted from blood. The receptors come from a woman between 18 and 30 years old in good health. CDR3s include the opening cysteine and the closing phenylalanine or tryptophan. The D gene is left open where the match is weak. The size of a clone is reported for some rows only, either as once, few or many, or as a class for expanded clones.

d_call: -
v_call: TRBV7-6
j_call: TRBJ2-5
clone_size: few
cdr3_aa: CASSLPEYQETQYF
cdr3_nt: TGTGCCAGCAGCCTACCCGAGTACCAAGAGACCCAGTACTTC

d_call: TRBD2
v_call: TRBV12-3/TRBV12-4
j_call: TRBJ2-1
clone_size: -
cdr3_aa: CASSPGLAGGPEQFF
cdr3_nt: TGTGCCAGCAGCCCGGGACTAGCGGGAGGGCCGGAGCAATTCTTC

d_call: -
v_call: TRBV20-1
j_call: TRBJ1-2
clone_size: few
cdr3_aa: CSASDGDYGYTF
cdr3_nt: TGCAGTGCTTCCGACGGGGACTATGGCTACACCTTC

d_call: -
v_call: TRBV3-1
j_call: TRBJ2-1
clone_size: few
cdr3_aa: CASSQVRGDGASKQFF
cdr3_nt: TGTGCCAGCAGCCAAGTGCGGGGTGACGGTGCCTCTAAGCAGTTCTTC

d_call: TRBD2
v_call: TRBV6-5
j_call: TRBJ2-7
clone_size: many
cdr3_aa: CASSYGGGLREQYF
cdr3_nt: TGTGCCAGCAGTTACGGGGGAGGGCTACGGGAGCAGTACTTC

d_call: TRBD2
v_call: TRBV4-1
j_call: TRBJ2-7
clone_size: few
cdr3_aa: CASSQHRLAGRYEQYF
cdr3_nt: TGCGCCAGCAGCCAACACCGACTAGCGGGGCGCTACGAGCAGTACTTC

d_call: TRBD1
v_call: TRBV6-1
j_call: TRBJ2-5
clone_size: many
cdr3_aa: CASSPTVGQGAETQYF
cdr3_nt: TGTGCCAGCAGCCCCACCGTGGGACAGGGGGCCGAGACCCAGTACTTC

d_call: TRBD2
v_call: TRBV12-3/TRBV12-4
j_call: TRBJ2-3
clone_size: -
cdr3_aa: CASRPTSASTDTQYF
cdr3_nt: TGTGCCAGCAGACCAACTAGCGCTAGCACAGATACGCAGTATTTT

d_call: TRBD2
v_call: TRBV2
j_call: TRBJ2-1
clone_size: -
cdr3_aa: CATQSGLAGFNEQFF
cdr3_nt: TGTGCCACACAGTCAGGACTAGCGGGTTTTAATGAGCAGTTCTTC

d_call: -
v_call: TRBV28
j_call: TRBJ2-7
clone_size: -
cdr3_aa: CASSLGKSEICYEQYF
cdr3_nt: TGTGCCAGCAGTTTAGGAAAGAGCGAGATTTGTTACGAGCAGTACTTC

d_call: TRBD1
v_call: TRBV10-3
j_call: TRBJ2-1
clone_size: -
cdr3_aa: CAISEPGTGKVSYNEQFF
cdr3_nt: TGTGCCATCAGTGAACCCGGGACAGGGAAGGTATCCTACAATGAGCAGTTCTTC

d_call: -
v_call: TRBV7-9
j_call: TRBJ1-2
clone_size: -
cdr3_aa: CASSLSDNYGYTF
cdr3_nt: TGTGCCAGCAGCTTATCGGATAACTATGGCTACACCTTC

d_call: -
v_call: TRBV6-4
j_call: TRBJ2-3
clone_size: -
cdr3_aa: CASSDSKQGSTDTQYF
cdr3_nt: TGTGCCAGCAGTGACTCGAAACAGGGCAGCACAGATACGCAGTATTTT

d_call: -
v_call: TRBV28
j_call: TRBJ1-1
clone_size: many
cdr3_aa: CASSHGLLDTEAFF
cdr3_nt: TGTGCCAGCAGTCATGGACTCTTGGACACTGAAGCTTTCTTT

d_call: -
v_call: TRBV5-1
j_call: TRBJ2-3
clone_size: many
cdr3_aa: CASSLEGVPPDTQYF
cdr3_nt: TGCGCCAGCAGCTTGGAGGGAGTTCCTCCGGATACGCAGTATTTT

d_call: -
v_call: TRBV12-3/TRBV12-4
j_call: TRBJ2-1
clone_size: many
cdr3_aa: CASSDKAYEQFF
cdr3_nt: TGTGCCAGCAGTGACAAGGCGTATGAGCAGTTCTTC

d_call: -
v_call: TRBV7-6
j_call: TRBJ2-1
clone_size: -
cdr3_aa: CASGGGFQNEQFF
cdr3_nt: TGTGCCAGCGGGGGCGGGTTTCAAAATGAGCAGTTCTTC

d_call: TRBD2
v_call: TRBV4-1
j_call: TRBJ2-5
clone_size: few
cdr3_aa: CASSQEVAGGKETQYF
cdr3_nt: TGCGCCAGCAGCCAAGAAGTAGCGGGAGGGAAAGAGACCCAGTACTTC

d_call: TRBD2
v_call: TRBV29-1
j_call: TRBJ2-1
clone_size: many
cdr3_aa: CSGDDPSGLSYNEQFF
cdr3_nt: TGCAGCGGTGATGATCCTAGCGGCCTCTCCTACAATGAGCAGTTCTTC

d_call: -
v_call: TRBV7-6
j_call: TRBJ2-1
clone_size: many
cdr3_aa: CASSSRALGANEQFF
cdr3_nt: TGTGCCAGCAGCTCCAGGGCCCTCGGGGCCAATGAGCAGTTCTTC

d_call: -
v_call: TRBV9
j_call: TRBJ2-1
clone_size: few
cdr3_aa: CASSATGFYYNEQFF
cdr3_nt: TGTGCCAGCAGCGCCACCGGGTTTTACTACAATGAGCAGTTCTTC

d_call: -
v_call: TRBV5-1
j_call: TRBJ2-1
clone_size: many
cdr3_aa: CASSPRPSRTETYNEQFF
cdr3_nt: TGCGCCAGCAGCCCCCGGCCCTCGAGGACAGAGACCTACAATGAGCAGTTCTTC

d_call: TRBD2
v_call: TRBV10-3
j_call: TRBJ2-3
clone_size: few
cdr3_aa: CAISDGLAGAYDTQYF
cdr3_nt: TGTGCCATCAGTGATGGGCTAGCGGGAGCTTACGATACGCAGTATTTT

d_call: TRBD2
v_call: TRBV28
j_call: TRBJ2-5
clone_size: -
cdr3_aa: CASTGLAGAGETQYF
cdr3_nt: TGTGCCAGCACCGGACTAGCGGGGGCCGGAGAGACCCAGTACTTC

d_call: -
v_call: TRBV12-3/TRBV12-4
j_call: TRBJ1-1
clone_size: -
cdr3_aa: CASSLTRRNTEAFF
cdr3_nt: TGTGCCAGCAGTCTGACACGTAGGAACACTGAAGCTTTCTTT

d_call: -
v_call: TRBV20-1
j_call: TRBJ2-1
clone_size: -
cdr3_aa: CSASRGRAFF
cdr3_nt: TGCAGTGCTAGTAGGGGGAGGGCCTTCTTC

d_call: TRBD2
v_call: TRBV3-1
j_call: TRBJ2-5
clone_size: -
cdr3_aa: CASSQPLAGIQETQYF
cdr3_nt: TGTGCCAGCAGCCAACCGTTAGCGGGCATCCAAGAGACCCAGTACTTC

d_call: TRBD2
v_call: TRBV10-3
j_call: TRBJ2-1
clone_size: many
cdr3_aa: CAIWNVGGPSGNNEQFF
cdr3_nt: TGTGCCATCTGGAATGTGGGAGGCCCAAGCGGGAACAATGAGCAGTTCTTC

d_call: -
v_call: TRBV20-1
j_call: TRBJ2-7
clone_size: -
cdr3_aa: CSAQFGTGPYEQYF
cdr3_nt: TGCAGTGCTCAGTTCGGGACGGGCCCCTACGAGCAGTACTTC

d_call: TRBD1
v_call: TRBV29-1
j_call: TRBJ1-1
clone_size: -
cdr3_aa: CSVEVGDSSTFF
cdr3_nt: TGCAGCGTTGAAGTAGGGGACAGTTCCACTTTCTTT

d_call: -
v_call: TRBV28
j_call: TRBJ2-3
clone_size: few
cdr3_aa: CASSSGREMTDTQYF
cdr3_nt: TGTGCCAGCAGTTCCGGACGGGAAATGACAGATACGCAGTATTTT

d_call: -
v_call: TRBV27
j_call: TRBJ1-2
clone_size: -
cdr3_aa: CASSLIPTVEHYGYTF
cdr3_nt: TGTGCCAGCAGTTTGATCCCCACCGTTGAACACTATGGCTACACCTTC

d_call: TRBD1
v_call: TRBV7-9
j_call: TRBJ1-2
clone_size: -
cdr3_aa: CASSLVYTGGAGYGYTF
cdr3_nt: TGTGCCAGCAGCTTAGTATATACAGGGGGCGCCGGTTATGGCTACACCTTC

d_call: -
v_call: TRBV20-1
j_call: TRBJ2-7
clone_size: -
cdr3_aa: CSARDPGRAGPLEQYF
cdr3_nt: TGCAGTGCTAGAGATCCGGGAAGAGCGGGCCCCCTCGAGCAGTACTTC

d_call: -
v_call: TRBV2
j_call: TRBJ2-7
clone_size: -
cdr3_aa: CASSEWGDYEQYF
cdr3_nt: TGTGCCAGCAGTGAATGGGGAGACTACGAGCAGTACTTC

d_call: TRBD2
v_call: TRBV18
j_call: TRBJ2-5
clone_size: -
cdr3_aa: CASSPLAGTQGQETQYF
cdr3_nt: TGTGCCAGCTCACCACTAGCGGGGACCCAAGGTCAAGAGACCCAGTACTTC

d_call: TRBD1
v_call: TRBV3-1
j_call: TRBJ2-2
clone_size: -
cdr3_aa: CASTHPRPGQHPSNTGELFF
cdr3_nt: TGTGCCAGCACCCACCCACGCCCGGGACAGCACCCTTCGAACACCGGGGAGCTGTTTTTT

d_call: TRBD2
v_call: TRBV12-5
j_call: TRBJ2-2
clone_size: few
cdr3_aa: CASGVSGRAPGELFF
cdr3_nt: TGTGCTAGTGGTGTCAGCGGGAGGGCCCCCGGGGAGCTGTTTTTT

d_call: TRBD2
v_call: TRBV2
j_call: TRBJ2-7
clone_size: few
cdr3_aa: CASIRGSGSSYEQYF
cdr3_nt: TGTGCCAGCATAAGGGGTAGCGGGAGCTCCTACGAGCAGTACTTC

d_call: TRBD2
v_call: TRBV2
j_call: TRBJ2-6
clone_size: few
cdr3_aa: CASSERVAGIGSGANVLTF
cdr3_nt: TGTGCCAGCAGTGAACGGGTAGCGGGAATCGGGTCTGGGGCCAACGTCCTGACTTTC

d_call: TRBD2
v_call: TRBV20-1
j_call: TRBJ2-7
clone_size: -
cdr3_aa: CSANPGLGHSYEQYF
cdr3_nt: TGCAGTGCAAACCCCGGACTAGGCCACTCCTACGAGCAGTACTTC

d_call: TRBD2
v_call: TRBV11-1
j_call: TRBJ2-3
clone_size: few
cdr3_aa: CASSLRERGQDTQYF
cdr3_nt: TGTGCCAGCAGCTTAAGGGAGCGGGGTCAGGATACGCAGTATTTT

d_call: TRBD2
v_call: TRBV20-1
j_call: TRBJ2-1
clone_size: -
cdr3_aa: CSAWTSGRYNEQFF
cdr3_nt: TGCAGTGCGTGGACTAGCGGGAGGTACAATGAGCAGTTCTTC

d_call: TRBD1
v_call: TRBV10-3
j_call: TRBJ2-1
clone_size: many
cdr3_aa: CAISESVWDRSSRPYNEQFF
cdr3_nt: TGTGCCATCAGTGAGTCTGTATGGGACAGATCATCTCGACCCTACAATGAGCAGTTCTTC

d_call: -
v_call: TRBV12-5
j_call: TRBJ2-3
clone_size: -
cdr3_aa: CASGLGNWGTDTQYF
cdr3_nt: TGTGCTAGTGGTTTAGGCAACTGGGGCACAGATACGCAGTATTTT

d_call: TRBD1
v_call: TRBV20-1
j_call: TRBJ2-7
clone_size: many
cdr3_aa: CSARSWTGGAEQYF
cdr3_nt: TGCAGTGCTAGATCTTGGACAGGGGGCGCGGAGCAGTACTTC

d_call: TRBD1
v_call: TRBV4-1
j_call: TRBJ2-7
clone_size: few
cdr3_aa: CASSQGGDRVTYEQYF
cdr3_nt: TGCGCCAGCAGCCAAGGAGGGGACAGGGTCACCTACGAGCAGTACTTC

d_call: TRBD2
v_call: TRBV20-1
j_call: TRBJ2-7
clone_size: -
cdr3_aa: CSAGTSGRQASYEQYF
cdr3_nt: TGCAGTGCTGGGACTAGCGGGAGGCAAGCTTCCTACGAGCAGTACTTC

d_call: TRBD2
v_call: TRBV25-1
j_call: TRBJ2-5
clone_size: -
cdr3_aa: CASSVGLVVETQYF
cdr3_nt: TGTGCCAGCAGTGTGGGACTAGTCGTTGAGACCCAGTACTTC

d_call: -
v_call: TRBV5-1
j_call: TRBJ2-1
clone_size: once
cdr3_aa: CASSLYPLLEVGDYNEQFF
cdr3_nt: TGCGCCAGCAGCTTGTATCCTTTGTTGGAGGTGGGGGATTACAATGAGCAGTTCTTC

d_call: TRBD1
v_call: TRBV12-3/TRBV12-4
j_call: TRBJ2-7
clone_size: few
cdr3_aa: CASSRTGAFYEQYF
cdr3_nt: TGTGCCAGCAGTCGGACAGGGGCATTTTACGAGCAGTACTTC

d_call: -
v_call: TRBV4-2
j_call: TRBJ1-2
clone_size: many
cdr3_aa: CASSRSMDGYTF
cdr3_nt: TGTGCCAGCAGCCGGTCGATGGATGGCTACACCTTC

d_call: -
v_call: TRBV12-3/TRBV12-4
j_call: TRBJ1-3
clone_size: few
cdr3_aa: CASSLDSYGNTIYF
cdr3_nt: TGTGCCAGCAGCCTGGACAGTTATGGAAACACCATATATTTT

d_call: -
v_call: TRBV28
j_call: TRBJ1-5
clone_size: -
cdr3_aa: CASSFWQGNQPQHF
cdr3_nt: TGTGCCAGCAGTTTTTGGCAGGGCAATCAGCCCCAGCATTTT

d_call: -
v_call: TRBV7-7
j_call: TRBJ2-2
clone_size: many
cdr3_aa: CASSLGAGLYTGELFF
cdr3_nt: TGTGCCAGCAGCTTAGGCGCTGGACTATACACCGGGGAGCTGTTTTTT